This T cell receptor (beta chain) was documented in a study of regulatory T cells in long-lasting Graves disease. General study results and limits: Examination was confined to peripheral blood, excluding thyroid tissue. It was in persistent disease that TRBV28, TRBJ1-2 and TRBJ2-5 were favored. Persistent patients had a count of shared public clonotypes (over 2,500) that exceeded that of new patients (around 1,000).

Time point reported: persistent/refractory GD, antithyroid drugs over 5 years with positive TRAb. The authors made the TCR library using RNA they extracted from PBMCs. V was shortened by 3 bases and J by 0 bases, with 11 bases between the two germline ends. The CDR3 contains 15 residues. Germline CDR1 reads MNHGY; CDR2 reads SVAAGI. About this clonotype itself: The antigen is undetermined.

Assembly of TCR beta libraries relied on iRepertoire HTBI primers together with Arm-PCR of CDR3 regions. Original processing notes: Looking across samples, the authors found 55 to 70 TRBV and some 15 TRBJ segments. One entry per CDR3 protein, called by TCRdb with MiXCR from the multiplex PCR reads. The V and J calls and clone size come from TCRdb's table, not from the authors' own analysis. The profile covers under 350,000 distinct CDR3 sequences, with 22% appearing a single time and roughly 56% taken by the ten largest. The TCR originated in a female donor with Graves disease. Specimen: peripheral blood mononuclear cells (PBMCs), collected when the disease was refractory, from a patient treated with antithyroid drugs. The chain couples TRBV6-9 to TRBJ1-1, with D perhaps TRBD1 (5 bases). The CDR3, as DNA: TGTGCCAGCAGTTACAACCCGGGGGTGAACACTGAAGCTTTCTTT. This translates into CASSYNPGVNTEAFF.